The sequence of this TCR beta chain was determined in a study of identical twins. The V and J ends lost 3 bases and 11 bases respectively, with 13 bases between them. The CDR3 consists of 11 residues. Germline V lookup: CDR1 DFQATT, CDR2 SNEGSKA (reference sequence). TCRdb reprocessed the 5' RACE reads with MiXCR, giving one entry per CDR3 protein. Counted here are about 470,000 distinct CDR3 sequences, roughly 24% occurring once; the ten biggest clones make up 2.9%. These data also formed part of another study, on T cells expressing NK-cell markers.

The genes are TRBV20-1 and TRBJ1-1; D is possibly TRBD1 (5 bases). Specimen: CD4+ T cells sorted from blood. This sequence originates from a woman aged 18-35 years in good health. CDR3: CSARGPSGAFF. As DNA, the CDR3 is TGCAGTGCTAGGGGACCATCAGGGGCTTTCTTT.